The clone carrying this T cell receptor beta chain occurred a few times. Its antigen is as yet unknown. The data belong to a study of T-cell memory formation after mild COVID-19. Turning to the study itself: Across donors, TCR clusters were largely donor specific.

This CDR3 is built from 14 residues. V was trimmed by 1 base and J by 4 bases, leaving 10 bases between them. The V gene's germline CDR1 is SGHTA and CDR2 FQGNSA. Whole-study findings and limits: CD4/CD8 balance characterized clones contracting day 15 to 85, and CD4+ skew characterized later expanders. The appearance of some responding clones in pre-infection memory suggested that cross-reactive memory joined.

TCRdb reprocessed the 5' RACE reads with MiXCR, giving one entry per CDR3 protein. Here the sample spans approximately 250,000 distinct CDR3 sequences, 15% to 20% being singletons. Sequencing was carried out using PBMCs or a T cell subset sorted from them (not recorded which). This TCR derives from a man between 18 and 29 years old who had mild COVID-19 (a few samples of this study predate the infection). Cell type and time point are not known. V is TRBV7-2 and J is TRBJ1-2, with D possibly being TRBD1 (5 bases). The CDR3 bases are TGTGCCAGCAGCTTAGTCACAGGAATCTATGGCTACACCTTC. Translation gives CASSLVTGIYGYTF.